This entry features one T cell receptor beta chain sequence. Given a much more abundant clone one base away, this may be a read error. iRepertoire HTBI primers and Arm-PCR of CDR3 regions built TCR beta libraries. Under the authors' procedure: Samples jointly harbored 55 to 75 TRBV and fewer than 15 TRBJ segments. TCRdb ran MiXCR on the multiplex PCR reads and lists one entry per CDR3 protein. What appears here as the V and J calls and clone size reflects TCRdb's work, not the paper's. Here the sample spans approximately 440,000 distinct CDR3 sequences, under 20% being singletons. This record comes from a study of regulatory T cells in long-lasting Graves disease. Time point in this sample: newly diagnosed GD, antithyroid drugs for less than 3 months. Isolated PBMC RNA provided the starting material for the TCR library. This CDR3 is 15 amino acids long. CDR1 is MNHEY and CDR2 is SVGEGT in the germline V gene. The trim removed 6 bases at V and 7 bases at J, leaving 12 bases unmatched.

This sample was also put to use in a study of T cells in Graves' hyperthyroidism and ophthalmopathy.

The chain employs TRBV6-2 or TRBV6-3 and TRBJ2-4; TRBD1 matches 7 bases. The TCR sequence derives from a man aged 40-49 years with Graves disease. The sample here was peripheral blood mononuclear cells (PBMCs), taken at new diagnosis, from a patient treated with antithyroid drugs. Written as DNA, the CDR3 is TGTGCCAGCAGCCCGGGACAGAGGGCTATGAACATTCAGTACTTC. As protein: CASSPGQRAMNIQYF.